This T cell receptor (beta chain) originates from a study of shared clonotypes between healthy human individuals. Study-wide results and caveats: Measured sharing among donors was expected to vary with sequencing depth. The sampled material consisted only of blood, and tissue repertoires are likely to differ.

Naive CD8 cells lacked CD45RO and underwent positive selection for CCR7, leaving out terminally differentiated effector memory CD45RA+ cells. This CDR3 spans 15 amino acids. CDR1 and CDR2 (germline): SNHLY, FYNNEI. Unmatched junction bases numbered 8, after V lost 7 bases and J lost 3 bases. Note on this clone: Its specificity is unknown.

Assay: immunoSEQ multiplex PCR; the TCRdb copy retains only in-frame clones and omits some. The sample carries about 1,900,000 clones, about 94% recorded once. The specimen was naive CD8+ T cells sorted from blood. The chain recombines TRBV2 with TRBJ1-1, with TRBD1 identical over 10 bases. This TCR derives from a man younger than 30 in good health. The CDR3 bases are TGTGCCAGCACATCGACAGGGGGCGCGTACACTGAAGCTTTCTTT. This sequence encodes CASTSTGGAYTEAFF.